Reported below is one TCR beta chain. Its antigen is still unknown. Trimming cost V 3 bases and J 3 bases, with 21 bases left between them. The CDR3 contains 16 residues. CDR1 and CDR2 from the germline V gene are DFQATT and SNEGSKA (reference sequence). Built from TCR beta cDNA, the libraries had unique molecular identifiers in them. TCRdb itself ran the PCR reads through MiXCR, one entry per CDR3 protein. Of around 710,000 distinct CDR3 sequences in the sample, under 60% were seen once. The data are from a study of post-analysis software for immune sequencing data. Overall study context: Relapsing-remitting, secondary progressive and progressive-relapsing multiple sclerosis courses were included.

Study-wide results and limits: Among four or five TRBV segments more frequent in patients than controls were TRBV5-6, TRBV5-1 and TRBV20-1. F-measure co-clustering was strong for batch-matched samples.

The chain employs TRBV20-1 and TRBJ2-7; D perhaps matches TRBD2 (6 bases). Sample: blood. The TCR sequence derives from a girl aged 5-17 years with multiple sclerosis. The CDR3 sequence is CSASSSRELSGYEQYF. CDR3 DNA: TGCAGTGCTAGCTCTTCGCGGGAACTAAGTGGCTACGAGCAGTACTTC.